Listed below are T cell receptor beta chains from one sample, sequenced in a study of T cell responses to AZD1222 COVID-19 vaccine. The assay was immunoSEQ multiplex PCR, and TCRdb's table has in-frame clones only and misses some. The sample shows 150,000 to 160,000 clones, less than 90% of them seen only once. This sample comprised peripheral blood, obtained after recovery from COVID-19. These receptors originate from an adult who had recovered from COVID-19. The CDR3 runs from the conserved cysteine through the conserved F or W. The order of the fields is J gene, clone size, D gene, V gene, CDR3 protein, CDR3 DNA. A D gene is named only where the DNA matches it firmly. A clone size is listed for some rows: how often the clone was seen (once, few, many), or a class if it is expanded.

TRBJ1-1 | NA | NA | TRBV5-8 | CASSSRRGRNTEAFF | TGTGCCAGCAGCTCCCGAAGAGGGAGGAACACTGAAGCTTTCTTT
TRBJ1-1 | once | NA | TRBV19 | CASSIGGLTEAFF | TGTGCCAGTAGTATAGGAGGTTTAACTGAAGCTTTCTTT
TRBJ2-7 | NA | NA | TRBV6-1 | CASSEAGGAYEQYF | TGTGCCAGCAGTGAAGCAGGAGGGGCCTACGAGCAGTACTTC
TRBJ1-1 | NA | NA | TRBV7-3 | CASSSQGTEAFF | TGTGCCAGCAGCTCACAGGGAACTGAAGCTTTCTTT
TRBJ2-3 | NA | NA | TRBV7-3 | CASSSSPRDTQYF | TGTGCCAGCAGCTCCTCCCCGAGAGATACGCAGTATTTT
TRBJ1-6 | NA | NA | TRBV5-1 | CASSQSGSLDSYNSPLHF | TGCGCCAGCTCCCAATCAGGGAGTCTAGACTCCTATAATTCACCCCTCCACTTT
TRBJ2-7 | NA | TRBD2 | TRBV7-2 | CASSLSLAAYEQYF | TGTGCCAGCAGCTTATCACTAGCGGCCTACGAGCAGTACTTC
TRBJ1-1 | few | NA | TRBV28 | CASSLDRGGKNTEAFF | TGTGCCAGCAGTCTAGATCGAGGGGGGAAGAACACTGAAGCTTTCTTT
TRBJ2-1 | few | NA | TRBV6-6 | CASSYSRVYNEQFF | TGTGCCAGCAGTTATAGTCGGGTATACAATGAGCAGTTCTTC
TRBJ1-2 | NA | NA | TRBV21-1 | CASKWAASNYGYTF | TGTGCCAGCAAGTGGGCGGCATCTAACTATGGCTACACCTTC
TRBJ2-7 | NA | NA | TRBV19 | CASSTGYESEQYF | TGTGCCAGTAGTACAGGGTACGAGTCCGAGCAGTACTTC
TRBJ1-2 | NA | TRBD1 | TRBV19 | CASSIADRGLEGYTF | TGTGCCAGTAGTATCGCCGACAGGGGGCTTGAGGGCTACACCTTC
TRBJ1-2 | NA | TRBD1 | TRBV15 | CAAGTGVNYGYTF | TGTGCCGCCGGGACAGGGGTCAACTATGGCTACACCTTC
TRBJ1-4 | NA | TRBD1 | TRBV5-5 | CASSPGTGGRGSEKLFF | TGTGCCAGCAGCCCAGGGACAGGGGGAAGGGGAAGCGAAAAACTGTTTTTT
TRBJ1-5 | NA | NA | TRBV15 | CATSGNYGQPQHF | TGTGCCACCAGCGGAAACTACGGCCAGCCCCAGCATTTT
TRBJ1-1 | NA | NA | TRBV7-2 | CASSSGPAFGTEAFF | TGTGCCAGCAGCTCGGGACCGGCCTTCGGCACTGAAGCTTTCTTT
TRBJ2-7 | NA | NA | TRBV19 | CASSIASDSTYEQYF | TGTGCCAGTAGTATCGCTTCCGACAGCACCTACGAGCAGTACTTC
TRBJ2-1 | NA | TRBD2 | TRBV7-9 | CASSSRAAGDYNEQFF | TGTGCCAGCAGCTCTCGGGCGGCGGGAGACTACAATGAGCAGTTCTTC
TRBJ2-7 | NA | NA | TRBV3-1/TRBV3-2 | CASSQAEGPEQYF | TGTGCCAGCAGCCAAGCTGAGGGCCCCGAGCAGTACTTC
TRBJ1-1 | NA | NA | TRBV20-1 | CSASRGRGAVEAFF | TGCAGTGCTAGTCGGGGCCGAGGGGCCGTTGAAGCTTTCTTT
TRBJ2-1 | NA | NA | TRBV6-5 | CASRKGLNYNEQFF | TGTGCCAGCAGAAAAGGACTGAACTACAATGAGCAGTTCTTC
TRBJ1-5 | NA | NA | TRBV19 | CASSHPPGYQPQHF | TGTGCCAGTAGCCATCCGCCAGGCTATCAGCCCCAGCATTTT
TRBJ1-1 | NA | TRBD1 | TRBV10-3 | CAISDDRETAFF | TGTGCCATCAGTGATGACAGGGAGACAGCTTTCTTT
TRBJ2-7 | NA | NA | TRBV5-4 | CASSLRATYEQYF | TGTGCCAGCAGCTTGAGAGCTACCTACGAGCAGTACTTC
TRBJ2-7 | NA | TRBD1 | TRBV5-1 | CASSWTGLGDYEQYF | TGCGCCAGCAGCTGGACAGGGTTAGGAGACTACGAGCAGTACTTC
TRBJ1-6 | NA | NA | TRBV12-3/TRBV12-4 | CASSPTNSSPLHF | TGTGCCAGCAGTCCGACGAACAGTTCACCCCTCCACTTT
TRBJ1-1 | NA | TRBD1 | TRBV9 | CASSVDAGTGDGSTEAFF | TGTGCCAGCAGCGTAGACGCCGGGACAGGGGATGGGAGCACTGAAGCTTTCTTT
TRBJ1-1 | once | TRBD1 | TRBV11-3 | CASSFGTVTEAFF | TGTGCCAGCAGCTTTGGGACAGTCACTGAAGCTTTCTTT
TRBJ1-4 | NA | TRBD1 | TRBV24-1 | CATSDPGTGLNEKLFF | TGTGCCACCAGTGATCCAGGGACAGGATTAAATGAAAAACTGTTTTTT
TRBJ2-7 | NA | NA | TRBV15 | CATSRSRQRSYEQYF | TGTGCCACCAGCAGATCCAGACAGCGCTCCTACGAGCAGTACTTC
TRBJ2-5 | few | TRBD2 | TRBV14 | CASSSGGGGSGETQYF | TGTGCCAGCAGCTCGGGAGGTGGCGGGAGCGGAGAGACCCAGTACTTC
TRBJ1-1 | NA | TRBD1 | TRBV27 | CASSTLQGTEAFF | TGTGCCAGCAGTACGTTACAGGGGACTGAAGCTTTCTTT
TRBJ2-1 | NA | TRBD2 | TRBV27 | CASSSLRGAGANNEQFF | TGTGCCAGCAGTTCCTTGCGGGGGGCGGGAGCTAACAATGAGCAGTTCTTC
TRBJ2-3 | NA | TRBD2 | TRBV11-3 | CASLGRADDTQYF | TGTGCCTCCCTGGGGAGGGCGGACGATACGCAGTATTTT
TRBJ1-6 | NA | TRBD1 | TRBV10-2 | CASSEFSGDRASPLHF | TGCGCCAGCAGTGAGTTCTCAGGGGACAGGGCTTCACCCCTCCACTTT
TRBJ1-1 | NA | TRBD1 | TRBV5-4 | CASSRTGNTEAFF | TGTGCCAGCAGCCGGACAGGGAACACTGAAGCTTTCTTT
TRBJ2-2 | NA | NA | TRBV19 | CASSIFAGVDTGELFF | TGTGCCAGTAGTATCTTTGCAGGGGTGGATACCGGGGAGCTGTTTTTT
TRBJ2-7 | NA | NA | TRBV11-2 | CASSFSFREQYF | TGTGCCAGCAGCTTCTCTTTCCGCGAGCAGTACTTC
TRBJ2-7 | NA | NA | TRBV28 | CASSLPDEVVGSYEQYF | TGTGCCAGCAGTCTCCCCGACGAAGTAGTGGGGAGCTACGAGCAGTACTTC
TRBJ1-2 | NA | NA | TRBV6-1 | CASSEGGAYGYTF | TGTGCCAGCAGTGAGGGGGGCGCCTATGGCTACACCTTC
TRBJ2-7 | once | NA | TRBV6-5 | CASSYSTRESEQYF | TGTGCCAGCAGTTACTCCACTCGGGAGTCCGAGCAGTACTTC
TRBJ2-5 | NA | TRBD1 | TRBV11-2 | CASSLGVGGETQYF | TGTGCCAGCAGCTTAGGCGTAGGGGGCGAGACCCAGTACTTC
TRBJ2-1 | NA | NA | TRBV6-5 | CASRDNEQFF | TGTGCCAGCAGAGACAATGAGCAGTTCTTC
TRBJ1-6 | NA | NA | TRBV6-5 | CASSYIRNSPLHF | TGTGCCAGCAGTTATATAAGAAATTCACCCCTCCACTTT
TRBJ2-2 | NA | NA | TRBV10-1 | CAVTGELFF | TGCGCCGTAACCGGGGAGCTGTTTTTT
TRBJ2-7 | NA | TRBD2 | TRBV5-4 | CASSLGRGSYEQYF | TGTGCCAGCAGCCTCGGGAGGGGCTCCTACGAGCAGTACTTC
TRBJ2-1 | NA | NA | TRBV4-1 | CASSRGGTPGEQFF | TGCGCCAGCAGCCGGGGCGGGACTCCGGGGGAGCAGTTCTTC
TRBJ1-2 | once | TRBD1 | TRBV28 | CASSFRGFQGYTF | TGTGCCAGCAGTTTCAGGGGGTTTCAGGGCTACACCTTC
TRBJ2-1 | NA | NA | TRBV4-1 | CASLGGREQFF | TGCGCCAGCCTGGGGGGCCGCGAGCAGTTCTTC
TRBJ1-5 | once | NA | TRBV4-1 | CASSQRTGGDQPQHF | TGCGCCAGCAGCCAGCGGACCGGAGGAGACCAGCCCCAGCATTTT
TRBJ2-1 | NA | NA | TRBV11-3 | CASSREGGSGSYNEQFF | TGTGCCAGCAGCCGAGAGGGCGGATCTGGCTCCTACAATGAGCAGTTCTTC
TRBJ2-7 | NA | NA | TRBV29-1 | CSVNPVAGRKHEQYF | TGCAGCGTGAACCCCGTAGCAGGGAGGAAGCACGAGCAGTACTTC
TRBJ1-1 | NA | NA | TRBV19 | CASRPGPGGDTEAFF | TGTGCCAGTAGGCCGGGCCCGGGGGGGGACACTGAAGCTTTCTTT
TRBJ1-2 | NA | NA | TRBV21-1 | CASGGQGDDGYTF | TGTGCCAGCGGCGGACAGGGAGACGATGGCTACACCTTC
TRBJ1-1 | NA | NA | TRBV27 | CASSWGGEGTEAFF | TGTGCCAGCAGTTGGGGGGGCGAGGGCACTGAAGCTTTCTTT
TRBJ1-1 | NA | NA | TRBV7-3 | CASSLTGLAGEAFF | TGTGCCAGCAGCTTAACAGGGCTGGCGGGTGAAGCTTTCTTT
TRBJ1-5 | NA | TRBD1 | TRBV7-8 | CASSRGTGGNQPQHF | TGTGCCAGCAGCCGCGGAACAGGGGGCAATCAGCCCCAGCATTTT
TRBJ2-7 | NA | TRBD2 | TRBV7-6 | CASSPRLAGDLGAEQYF | TGTGCCAGCAGCCCACGACTAGCGGGGGATCTGGGAGCCGAGCAGTACTTC
TRBJ2-7 | NA | TRBD1 | TRBV5-1 | CASSSDRELYEQYF | TGCGCCAGCAGCTCCGACAGGGAATTGTACGAGCAGTACTTC